Listed here is a single TCR beta chain. This clone was detected once. What this receptor recognizes is not known. Nothing much larger sits one base from this clone, and base qualities are not available. Trimming leaves V shorter by 3 bases and J shorter by 5 bases, with the junction holding 4 bases beyond the gene matches. The germline V gene yields SQVTM for CDR1 and ANQGSEA for CDR2. The CDR3 goes from the cysteine to the phenylalanine over 14 residues. The only DNA kept is the CDR3, 42 bases in frame from the first base. The immunoSEQ Assay, a bias-controlled multiplex PCR, was used to amplify TCRbeta CDR3 regions from genomic DNA. In the source study's methods: The number of nucleated cells in each sample was estimated by amplification of reference gene primers within the assay. To quantify the absolute abundance of each unique TCRbeta CDR3 rearrangement, sequence reads were collapsed and filtered. For each sample, productive Simpson clonality was calculated as the square root of Simpson's diversity index over productive rearrangements. In TCRdb, the immuneACCESS table is reduced to in-frame sequences with V and J assigned. These tables do not hold every clone; where another copy was compared, an unresolved V gene accounts for under half, and the others remain unexplained. V and J calls and clone size are copied from that table; D and trimming were computed from the DNA. For this sample the table gives about 160,000 clones, of which approximately 85% were detected only once. The ten largest clones capture 8.1% of the sample.

At one collaborating source in Seattle, patients were enrolled during active infection and were followed longitudinally through the course of disease. Each collaborating institution followed its own protocols to collect whole blood in K2EDTA tubes. For TCRbeta analysis, collaborators shipped samples as frozen whole blood, isolated PBMCs, or DNA extracted from either of those sample types. These data come from a study of blood T cell repertoires in COVID-19 (TCRdb year 2020). Broadly, across the study: Collaborator samples came from the United States, Italy and Spain and covered acute and convalescent phases of COVID-19. The repertoires were made available in a free public database intended to serve as a resource for research on the immune response to SARS-CoV-2. The sample metadata nearly always contained a de-identified subject ID, COVID-19 status, age in years and sex. Where available, HLA class I and class II types were obtained from metadata supplied by the sample provider rather than from assay-based typing. Deeply sampled blood TCRbeta repertoires from subjects exposed to, actively infected with, or recovered from COVID-19 were included in the dataset. The material from the prospective study consisted of cDNA or gDNA derived from T cells, B-cell-depleted T cells, or PBMCs. The samples were drawn from the first 160 participants of the ongoing ImmuneRACE study and from some 1,300 subjects provided by 6 global collaborators.

The study at large found these results: Clinical and demographic metadata were provided uncurated, with the amount varying by source and participant.

The material sequenced was peripheral blood. The chain was built from TRBV29-1 and TRBJ1-1; TRBD1 agrees with 12 junctional bases. The clonotype was recovered from a woman aged 55-75 years with COVID-19, enrolled during active disease. The CDR3 protein: CSVERDRGRTEAFF. The nucleotide sequence is given as TGCAGCGTTGAGAGGGACAGGGGGCGAACTGAAGCTTTCTTT.